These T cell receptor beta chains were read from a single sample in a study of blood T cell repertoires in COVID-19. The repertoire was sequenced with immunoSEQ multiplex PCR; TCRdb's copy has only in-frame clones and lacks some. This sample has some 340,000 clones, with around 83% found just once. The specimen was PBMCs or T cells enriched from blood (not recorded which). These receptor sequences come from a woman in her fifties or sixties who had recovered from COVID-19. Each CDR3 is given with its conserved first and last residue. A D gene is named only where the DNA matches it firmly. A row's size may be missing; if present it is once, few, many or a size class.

CDR3 protein: CASSVEEGAAYGYTF
CDR3 DNA: TGTGCCAGCAGCGTAGAGGAGGGGGCGGCGTATGGCTACACCTTC
V gene: TRBV9
clone size: -
J gene: TRBJ1-2
D gene: TRBD1

CDR3 protein: CASSQDLWWAPNYGYTF
CDR3 DNA: TGCGCCAGCAGCCAAGATTTGTGGTGGGCTCCTAACTATGGCTACACCTTC
V gene: TRBV4-3
clone size: -
J gene: TRBJ1-2
D gene: -

CDR3 protein: CASSLGGLAGAGELFF
CDR3 DNA: TGTGCCAGCAGCTTGGGGGGACTAGCGGGAGCCGGGGAGCTGTTTTTT
V gene: TRBV5-4
clone size: -
J gene: TRBJ2-2
D gene: TRBD2

CDR3 protein: CASSPGRGAYQETQYF
CDR3 DNA: TGTGCCAGCAGCCCCGGTCGGGGGGCGTACCAAGAGACCCAGTACTTC
V gene: TRBV13
clone size: -
J gene: TRBJ2-5
D gene: -

CDR3 protein: CASSLLSEGEVGTGELFF
CDR3 DNA: TGTGCCAGCAGCTTATTAAGTGAGGGGGAAGTGGGCACCGGGGAGCTGTTTTTT
V gene: TRBV7-3
clone size: -
J gene: TRBJ2-2
D gene: -

CDR3 protein: CASSLTSDKQFF
CDR3 DNA: TGTGCCAGCAGTCTTACTAGCGACAAGCAGTTCTTC
V gene: TRBV12-3/TRBV12-4
clone size: -
J gene: TRBJ2-1
D gene: TRBD2

CDR3 protein: CASSIGRQADTQYF
CDR3 DNA: TGTGCCAGTAGTATAGGTCGACAAGCAGATACGCAGTATTTT
V gene: TRBV19
clone size: few
J gene: TRBJ2-3
D gene: -

CDR3 protein: CAPDLGQGNEKLFF
CDR3 DNA: TGTGCCCCGGACTTAGGACAGGGCAATGAAAAACTGTTTTTT
V gene: TRBV7-9
clone size: few
J gene: TRBJ1-4
D gene: TRBD1

CDR3 protein: CASSPLAKRKETQYF
CDR3 DNA: TGTGCCAGCTCACCCTTGGCCAAGAGGAAGGAGACCCAGTACTTC
V gene: TRBV18
clone size: -
J gene: TRBJ2-5
D gene: -

CDR3 protein: CASSGTAYEQYF
CDR3 DNA: TGTGCCAGCAGTGGGACAGCCTACGAGCAGTACTTC
V gene: TRBV2
clone size: -
J gene: TRBJ2-7
D gene: -

CDR3 protein: CASSLGTGSTNEKLFF
CDR3 DNA: TGCGCCAGCAGCTTAGGGACAGGGTCAACTAATGAAAAACTGTTTTTT
V gene: TRBV5-1
clone size: -
J gene: TRBJ1-4
D gene: TRBD1

CDR3 protein: CASSLGGGGAYEQYF
CDR3 DNA: TGTGCCAGCAGTTTGGGAGGCGGGGGGGCCTACGAGCAGTACTTC
V gene: TRBV27
clone size: -
J gene: TRBJ2-7
D gene: TRBD2

CDR3 protein: CASSSGRGGDTQYF
CDR3 DNA: TGTGCCAGCTCTAGCGGGAGGGGGGGTGATACGCAGTATTTT
V gene: TRBV5-6
clone size: -
J gene: TRBJ2-3
D gene: TRBD2

CDR3 protein: CASSQGQGGRYEQYF
CDR3 DNA: TGTGCCAGCAGCCAAGGACAGGGAGGTCGTTACGAGCAGTACTTC
V gene: TRBV7-2
clone size: -
J gene: TRBJ2-7
D gene: TRBD1

CDR3 protein: CASSVGGGQRDTEAFF
CDR3 DNA: TGTGCCAGCAGCGTAGGAGGAGGGCAGAGGGACACTGAAGCTTTCTTT
V gene: TRBV9
clone size: -
J gene: TRBJ1-1
D gene: -

CDR3 protein: CASSPSGGGYNEQFF
CDR3 DNA: TGTGCCAGCAGCCCATCTGGCGGGGGCTACAATGAGCAGTTCTTC
V gene: TRBV7-3
clone size: -
J gene: TRBJ2-1
D gene: TRBD2

CDR3 protein: CASSQTGGANEKLFF
CDR3 DNA: TGTGCCAGCAGCCAAACAGGGGGAGCGAATGAAAAACTGTTTTTT
V gene: TRBV7-9
clone size: -
J gene: TRBJ1-4
D gene: TRBD1

CDR3 protein: CASSHRDRGAFGEAFF
CDR3 DNA: TGTGCCAGCAGCCACCGGGACAGGGGGGCCTTCGGTGAAGCTTTCTTT
V gene: TRBV3-1/TRBV3-2
clone size: -
J gene: TRBJ1-1
D gene: TRBD1

CDR3 protein: CASRNLTEYTLHF
CDR3 DNA: TGTGCCAGCAGGAATCTAACAGAGTATACCCTCCACTTT
V gene: TRBV27
clone size: few
J gene: TRBJ1-6
D gene: -

CDR3 protein: CASTTTGSGVYTF
CDR3 DNA: TGTGCCAGCACTACGACAGGGAGCGGTGTCTACACCTTC
V gene: TRBV27
clone size: -
J gene: TRBJ1-2
D gene: TRBD1

CDR3 protein: CASSTRPGTGTNYGYTF
CDR3 DNA: TGTGCCAGTAGTACCCGTCCCGGGACAGGTACGAACTATGGCTACACCTTC
V gene: TRBV19
clone size: -
J gene: TRBJ1-2
D gene: TRBD1

CDR3 protein: CASGLDRGQGQETQYF
CDR3 DNA: TGTGCTAGTGGTTTGGATAGAGGACAGGGGCAAGAGACCCAGTACTTC
V gene: TRBV12-5
clone size: -
J gene: TRBJ2-5
D gene: TRBD1

CDR3 protein: CASSPKGLAAYNEQFF
CDR3 DNA: TGTGCCAGTAGTCCTAAGGGACTAGCGGCCTACAATGAGCAGTTCTTC
V gene: TRBV19
clone size: -
J gene: TRBJ2-1
D gene: TRBD2

CDR3 protein: CASSLGQPSYGYTF
CDR3 DNA: TGTGCCAGCAGTTTAGGACAGCCCTCCTATGGCTACACCTTC
V gene: TRBV27
clone size: -
J gene: TRBJ1-2
D gene: -

CDR3 protein: CASSPTTYEQYF
CDR3 DNA: TGTGCCAGCAGCCCTACGACCTACGAGCAGTACTTC
V gene: TRBV11-2
clone size: -
J gene: TRBJ2-7
D gene: -

CDR3 protein: CASSLTLPFWTSGRAAGANVLTF
CDR3 DNA: TGTGCCAGCAGCCTAACCTTACCCTTTTGGACTAGCGGGAGGGCCGCTGGGGCCAACGTCCTGACTTTC
V gene: TRBV7-3
clone size: -
J gene: TRBJ2-6
D gene: TRBD2

CDR3 protein: CASSSLASPLIGNEQFF
CDR3 DNA: TGTGCCAGCAGTTCGTTAGCGAGCCCGCTAATCGGGAATGAGCAGTTCTTC
V gene: TRBV27
clone size: -
J gene: TRBJ2-1
D gene: -

CDR3 protein: CASSPSYYGPQHF
CDR3 DNA: TGTGCCAGCAGCCCGAGCTACTATGGGCCCCAGCATTTT
V gene: TRBV7-9
clone size: -
J gene: TRBJ1-5
D gene: -

CDR3 protein: CAIRGTQGPWDTEAFF
CDR3 DNA: TGTGCCATCAGAGGAACACAGGGCCCCTGGGACACTGAAGCTTTCTTT
V gene: TRBV10-3
clone size: -
J gene: TRBJ1-1
D gene: -

CDR3 protein: CASRSQGFSNQPQHF
CDR3 DNA: TGTGCCAGCAGATCCCAGGGGTTTAGCAATCAGCCCCAGCATTTT
V gene: TRBV6-5
clone size: -
J gene: TRBJ1-5
D gene: -

CDR3 protein: CTSMVVRGTGSNQPQHF
CDR3 DNA: TGCACCAGCATGGTCGTACGGGGGACAGGTAGCAATCAGCCCCAGCATTTT
V gene: TRBV1
clone size: -
J gene: TRBJ1-5
D gene: -